Here is one T cell receptor beta chain with its context. CDR1 and CDR2 from the germline V gene are LNHDA and SQIVND (reference sequence). This CDR3 is built from 15 residues. Losses at the gene ends were 5 bases for V and 3 bases for J; bases not matched to a gene: 9. Produced via immunoSEQ multiplex PCR; TCRdb's table is partial and in-frame only. The data show roughly 140,000 clones, around 82% seen once. The data originate from a study of blood T cell repertoires in COVID-19. The sequenced material came from peripheral blood. This receptor was taken from a man between 60 and 75 years old with active or convalescent COVID-19. J is TRBJ2-7 and V is TRBV19; 8 bases fit TRBD2. The CDR3 reads CASSGPPGLVYEQYF. The CDR3 DNA follows: TGTGCCAGTAGTGGCCCTCCGGGACTAGTCTACGAGCAGTACTTC.